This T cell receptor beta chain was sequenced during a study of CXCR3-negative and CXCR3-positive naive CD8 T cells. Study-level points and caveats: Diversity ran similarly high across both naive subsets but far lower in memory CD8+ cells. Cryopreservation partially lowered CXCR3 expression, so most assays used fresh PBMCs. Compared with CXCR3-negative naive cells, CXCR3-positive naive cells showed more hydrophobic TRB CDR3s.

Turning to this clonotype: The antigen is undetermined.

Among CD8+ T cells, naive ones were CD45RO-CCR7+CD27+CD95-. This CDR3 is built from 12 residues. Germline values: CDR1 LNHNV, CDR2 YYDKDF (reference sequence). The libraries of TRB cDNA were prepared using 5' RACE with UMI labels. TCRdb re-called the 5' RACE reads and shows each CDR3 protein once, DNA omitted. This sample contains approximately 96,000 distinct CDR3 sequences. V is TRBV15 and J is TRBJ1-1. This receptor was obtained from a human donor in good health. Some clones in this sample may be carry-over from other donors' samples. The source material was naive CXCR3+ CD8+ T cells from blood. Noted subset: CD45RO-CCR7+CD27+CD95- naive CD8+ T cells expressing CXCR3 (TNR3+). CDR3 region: CATSLLGGEAFF.